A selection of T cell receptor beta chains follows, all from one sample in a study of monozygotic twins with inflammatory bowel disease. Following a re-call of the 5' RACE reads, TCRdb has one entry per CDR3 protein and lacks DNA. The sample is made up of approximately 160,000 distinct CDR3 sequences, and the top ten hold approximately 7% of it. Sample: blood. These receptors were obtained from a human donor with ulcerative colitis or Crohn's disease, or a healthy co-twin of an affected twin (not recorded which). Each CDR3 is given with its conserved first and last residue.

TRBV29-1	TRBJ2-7	CSVEWTSGDYEQYF
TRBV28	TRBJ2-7	CASSLGPSLPYEQYF
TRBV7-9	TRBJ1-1	CASSSRQDLEALF
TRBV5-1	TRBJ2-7	CASGEQGAYEQYF
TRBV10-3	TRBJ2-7	CAIGGPPRQYF
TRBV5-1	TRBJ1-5	CASSLGTGEGNQPQHF
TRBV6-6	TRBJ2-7	CASSRDLVRYEQYF
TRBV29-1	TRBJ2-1	CSVAYGRGNNEQFF
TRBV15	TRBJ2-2	CATSRDPDSNTGELFF
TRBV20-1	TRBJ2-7	CSAGGGTGTYEQYF
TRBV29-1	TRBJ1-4	CSVGDRGANEKLFF
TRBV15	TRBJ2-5	CATSRDPVPRGWETQYF
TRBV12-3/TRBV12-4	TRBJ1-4	CASGRWPRPLNEKLFF
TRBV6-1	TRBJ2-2	CASTPGAGNPGELFF
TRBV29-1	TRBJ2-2	CSVEESGGTGELFF
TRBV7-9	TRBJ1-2	CASHRGAQGGYGYTF
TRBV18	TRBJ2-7	CASANGPTYEQYF
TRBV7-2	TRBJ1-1	CASSLASWGAKDTEAFF
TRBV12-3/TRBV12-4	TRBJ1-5	CASSLTSQQPQHF
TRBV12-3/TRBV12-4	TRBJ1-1	CASSLSNLGVTFF
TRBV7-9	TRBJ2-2	CASRGPAGGNTGELFF
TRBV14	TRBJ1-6	CASSQTAGLNSPLHF
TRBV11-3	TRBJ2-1	CASSAGGRRHNEQFF
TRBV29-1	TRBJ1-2	CSVPVLGGANYGFTF
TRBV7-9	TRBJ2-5	CASSLALHGGTQYF
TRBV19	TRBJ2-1	CASSSNGYNEQFF
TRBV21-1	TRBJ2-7	CASSKTCDEQYF
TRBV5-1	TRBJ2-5	CASRRTQETQYF
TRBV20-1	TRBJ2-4	CSALDRGKAKNIQYF
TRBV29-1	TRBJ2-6	CSVGAAMSGANVLTF
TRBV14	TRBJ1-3	CASSQDRRGLGNTIYF
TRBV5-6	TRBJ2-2	CASSLTGDTGELFF
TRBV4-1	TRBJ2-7	CASSHPGQAIYEQYF
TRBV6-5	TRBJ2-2	CASSYSVGEGTGELFF
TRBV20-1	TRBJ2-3	CSASPLSGTDTQYF
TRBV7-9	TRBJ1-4	CASSRGSDEKLFF
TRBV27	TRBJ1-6	CASSTGRNSPLHF
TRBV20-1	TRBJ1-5	CSATRVRRNQPQHF
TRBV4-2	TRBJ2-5	CASSQAGTSRLQETQYF
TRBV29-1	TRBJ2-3	CSVEGYRGISTDTQYF
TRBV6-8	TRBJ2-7	CASSWTGSLYEQYF
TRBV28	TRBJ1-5	CASSRPTGGVGNQPQHF
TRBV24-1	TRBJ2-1	CATSDFDRGSYNEQFF
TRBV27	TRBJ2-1	CASETHSLHFYNEQFF
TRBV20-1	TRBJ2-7	CSASPQRGWTGEQYF
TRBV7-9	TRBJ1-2	CASSYRDSDGYTF
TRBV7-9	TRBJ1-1	CASSSGRHEAFF